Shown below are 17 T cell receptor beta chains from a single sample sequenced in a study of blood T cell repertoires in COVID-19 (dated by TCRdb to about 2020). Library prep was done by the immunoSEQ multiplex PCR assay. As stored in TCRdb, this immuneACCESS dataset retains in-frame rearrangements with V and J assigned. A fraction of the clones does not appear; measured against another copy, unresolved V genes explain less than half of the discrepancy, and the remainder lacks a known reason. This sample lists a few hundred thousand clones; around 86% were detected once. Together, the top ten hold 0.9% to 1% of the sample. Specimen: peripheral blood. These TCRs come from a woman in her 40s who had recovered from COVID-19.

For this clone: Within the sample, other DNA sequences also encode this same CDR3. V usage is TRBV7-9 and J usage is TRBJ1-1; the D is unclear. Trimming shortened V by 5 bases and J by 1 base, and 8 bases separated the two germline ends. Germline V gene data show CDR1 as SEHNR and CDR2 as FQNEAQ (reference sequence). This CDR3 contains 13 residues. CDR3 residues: CASSPTANTEAFF. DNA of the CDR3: TGTGCCAGCAGCCCTACAGCGAACACTGAAGCTTTCTTT.

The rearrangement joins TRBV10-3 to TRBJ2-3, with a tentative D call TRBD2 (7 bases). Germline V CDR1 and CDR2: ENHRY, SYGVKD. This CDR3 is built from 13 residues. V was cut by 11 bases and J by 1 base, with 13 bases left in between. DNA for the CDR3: TGTGCCCTAAGGGGGGGAGGCACAGATACGCAGTATTTT. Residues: CALRGGGTDTQYF.

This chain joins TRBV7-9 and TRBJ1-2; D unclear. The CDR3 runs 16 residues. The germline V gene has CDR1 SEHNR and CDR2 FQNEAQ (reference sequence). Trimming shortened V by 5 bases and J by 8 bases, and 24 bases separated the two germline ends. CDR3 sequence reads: CASSLPVGLYTIGYTF. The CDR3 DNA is TGTGCCAGCAGCCTGCCGGTAGGACTTTACACGATCGGCTACACCTTC.

The CDR3 loop is CASSPRAREGYTF. For the CDR3, the DNA is TGTGCCAGCTCACCCCGAGCTCGGGAAGGCTACACCTTC. The chain uses TRBV18 and TRBJ1-2; D is unclear. This CDR3 is 13 amino acids long. Trimming pared 3 bases from V and 8 bases from J, leaving 13 bases between. Germline CDR1 and CDR2: KGHSH and LQKENI.

The CDR3 nucleotides are TGCGCCAGCAGCTTGTGGGGGGAGCTGAACACTGAAGCTTTCTTT. It translates to CASSLWGELNTEAFF. V and J are TRBV5-1 and TRBJ1-1; D perhaps matches TRBD1 (5 bases). V was shortened by 1 base and J by 0 bases, with 10 bases between the two germline ends. Germline V gene data show CDR1 as SGHRS and CDR2 as YFSETQ. The CDR3 is 15 residues long.

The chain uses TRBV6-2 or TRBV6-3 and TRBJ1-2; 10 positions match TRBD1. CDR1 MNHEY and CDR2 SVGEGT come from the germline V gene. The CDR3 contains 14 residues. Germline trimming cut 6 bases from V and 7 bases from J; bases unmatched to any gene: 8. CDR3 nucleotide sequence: TGTGCCAGCAGCGGGACAGGGGTTTCGTTTGGCTACACCTTC. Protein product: CASSGTGVSFGYTF.

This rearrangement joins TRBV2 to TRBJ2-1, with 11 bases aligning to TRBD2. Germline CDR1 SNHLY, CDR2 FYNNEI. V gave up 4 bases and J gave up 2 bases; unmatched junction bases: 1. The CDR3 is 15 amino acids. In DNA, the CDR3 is TGTGCCAGCAGTGGTAGCGGGAGGGCCTACAATGAGCAGTTCTTC. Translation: CASSGSGRAYNEQFF.

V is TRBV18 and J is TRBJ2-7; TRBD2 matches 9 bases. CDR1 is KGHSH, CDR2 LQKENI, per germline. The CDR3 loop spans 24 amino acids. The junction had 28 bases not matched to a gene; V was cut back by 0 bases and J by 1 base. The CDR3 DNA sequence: TGTGCCAGCTCACCACCGATCTCCGGGGGAATTGGGAAACCGGGACTAGCCGATTCCTACGAGCAGTACTTC. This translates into CASSPPISGGIGKPGLADSYEQYF. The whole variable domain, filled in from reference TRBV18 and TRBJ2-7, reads NAGVMQNPRHLVRRRGQEARLRCSPMKGHSHVYWYRQLPEEGLKFMVYLQKENIIDESGMPKERFSAEFPKEGPSILRIQQVVRGDSAAYFCASSPPISGGIGKPGLADSYEQYFGPGTRLTVT.

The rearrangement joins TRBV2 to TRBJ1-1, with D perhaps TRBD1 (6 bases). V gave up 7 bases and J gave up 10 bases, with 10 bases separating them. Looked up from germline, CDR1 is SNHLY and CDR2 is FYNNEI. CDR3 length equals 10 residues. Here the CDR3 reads CASMGAGAFF. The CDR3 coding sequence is TGTGCCAGCATGGGGGCCGGAGCTTTCTTT.

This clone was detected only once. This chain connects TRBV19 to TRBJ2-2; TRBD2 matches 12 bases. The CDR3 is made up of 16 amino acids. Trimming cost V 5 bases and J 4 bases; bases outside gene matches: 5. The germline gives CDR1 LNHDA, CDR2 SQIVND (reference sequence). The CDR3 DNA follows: TGTGCCAGTAGTCCCCGACTAGCGGGAGCCACCGGGGAGCTGTTTTTT. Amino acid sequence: CASSPRLAGATGELFF. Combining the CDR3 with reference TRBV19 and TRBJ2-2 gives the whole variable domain DGGITQSPKYLFRKEGQNVTLSCEQNLNHDAMYWYRQDPGQGLRLIYYSQIVNDFQKGDIAEGYSVSREKKESFPLTVTSAQKNPTAFYLCASSPRLAGATGELFFGEGSRLTVL.

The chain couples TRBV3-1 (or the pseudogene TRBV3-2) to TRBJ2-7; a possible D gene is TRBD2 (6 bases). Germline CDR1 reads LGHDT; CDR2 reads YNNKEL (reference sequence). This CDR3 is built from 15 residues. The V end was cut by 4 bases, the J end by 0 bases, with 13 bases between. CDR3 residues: CASSPGTLPSYEQYF. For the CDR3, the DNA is TGTGCCAGCAGCCCGGGGACTCTCCCCTCCTACGAGCAGTACTTC.

Here the CDR3 DNA reads TGTGCCAGCAGCGTAGTGGGGGCTAGCGGGAAACATGAGCAGTTCTTC. Protein: CASSVVGASGKHEQFF. The chain combines TRBV9 with TRBJ2-1, with 9 bases identical to TRBD2. The CDR3 contains 16 residues. Germline CDR1 SGDLS, CDR2 YYNGEE. Trimming at V came to 0 bases and at J to 8 bases, leaving 9 bases not matched to a gene.

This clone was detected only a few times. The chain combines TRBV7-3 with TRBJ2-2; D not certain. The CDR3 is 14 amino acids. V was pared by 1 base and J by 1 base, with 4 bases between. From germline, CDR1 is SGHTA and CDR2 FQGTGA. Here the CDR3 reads CASSLSGNTGELFF. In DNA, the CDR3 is TGTGCCAGCAGCTTAAGCGGGAACACCGGGGAGCTGTTTTTT.

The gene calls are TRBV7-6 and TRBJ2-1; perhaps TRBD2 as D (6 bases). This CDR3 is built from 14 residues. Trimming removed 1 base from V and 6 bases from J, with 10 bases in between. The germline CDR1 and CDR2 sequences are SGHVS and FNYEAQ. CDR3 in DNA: TGTGCCAGCAGCTTAGGACTAGGGGTCAATGAGCAGTTCTTC. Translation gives CASSLGLGVNEQFF.

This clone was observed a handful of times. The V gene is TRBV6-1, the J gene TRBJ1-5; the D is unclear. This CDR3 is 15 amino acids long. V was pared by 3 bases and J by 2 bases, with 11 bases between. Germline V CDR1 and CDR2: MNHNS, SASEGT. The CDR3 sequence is CASSDQRRGNQPQHF. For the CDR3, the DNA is TGTGCCAGCAGTGATCAGAGGAGGGGCAATCAGCCCCAGCATTTT.

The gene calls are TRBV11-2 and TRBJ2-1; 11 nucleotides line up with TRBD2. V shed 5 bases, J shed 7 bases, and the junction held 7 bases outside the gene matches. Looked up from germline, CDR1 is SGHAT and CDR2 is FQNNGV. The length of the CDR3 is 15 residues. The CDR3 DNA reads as TGTGCCAGCAGCCCGAAAAGGACTAGCGGGAATGAGCAGTTCTTC. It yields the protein CASSPKRTSGNEQFF.

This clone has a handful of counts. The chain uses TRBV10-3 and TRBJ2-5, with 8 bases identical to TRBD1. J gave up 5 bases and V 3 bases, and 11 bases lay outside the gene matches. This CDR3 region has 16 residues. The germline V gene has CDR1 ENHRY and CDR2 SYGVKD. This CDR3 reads CAISDADRVGGETQYF. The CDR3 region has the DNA TGTGCCATCAGTGATGCGGACAGGGTGGGTGGCGAGACCCAGTACTTC.